A few counts support the clone carrying this TCR beta chain. This sample was included in a study of response to subunit inactivated influenza vaccine. The germline V and J ends were trimmed by 3 bases and 0 bases, with 7 bases remaining between them. The length of the CDR3 is 14 residues. CDR1 LGHNA and CDR2 YNFKEQ come from the germline V gene. MiXCR, run by TCRdb on the RT-PCR reads, gives a single entry per CDR3 protein. The table includes about 170,000 distinct CDR3 sequences, approximately 12% detected once. The sample also formed part of further work on T cells expressing NK-cell markers. That work contributes: Synthesis of TCR beta cDNA relied on 5'RACE template switching carrying UMIs. Sequencing of TCR beta repertoires drew on sorted CD3+CD56+NKG2C+, CD3+CD56+NKG2C- and CD3+CD56-NKG2C+ T cells. About six donors carried dominant NKG2C+ clonotypes that made up roughly 1.0-8% of their CD8+ T cells.

The chain carries TRBV4-2 and TRBJ2-3; D is unresolved. Sequences were derived from CD8+ T cells sorted from PBMCs, sampled 12 days after vaccination. This clonotype was obtained from a man aged 50 to 59 who received an inactivated influenza vaccine. The chain's CDR3 is CASSHPTSTDTQYF. In DNA, the CDR3 is TGTGCCAGCAGCCACCCTACTAGCACAGATACGCAGTATTTT.